This TCR beta chain was captured in a study of blood T cell repertoires in COVID-19. About the research overall: Samples representing acute and convalescent COVID-19 were sourced from the United States, Italy and Spain. Sample material is recorded as cDNA or gDNA derived from T cells, B-cell-depleted T cells, or PBMCs.

The J segment lost 2 bases and the V segment lost 6 bases, leaving 10 bases of the junction unmatched. The CDR3 is 15 residues long. Germline assignment: CDR1 SNHLY and CDR2 FYNNEI. Sequencing used immunoSEQ multiplex PCR; TCRdb keeps in-frame clones, though not all of them. The sample holds some 70,000 clones, around 91% seen once. The source is a man aged 45-65 years with acute or convalescent COVID-19. The material sequenced was peripheral blood. This chain uses TRBV2 with TRBJ2-7, with TRBD1 identical over 7 bases. For the CDR3, the DNA is TGTGCCAGCAGGAGGGGACAGCGAACCACCTACGAGCAGTACTTC. This sequence encodes CASRRGQRTTYEQYF.